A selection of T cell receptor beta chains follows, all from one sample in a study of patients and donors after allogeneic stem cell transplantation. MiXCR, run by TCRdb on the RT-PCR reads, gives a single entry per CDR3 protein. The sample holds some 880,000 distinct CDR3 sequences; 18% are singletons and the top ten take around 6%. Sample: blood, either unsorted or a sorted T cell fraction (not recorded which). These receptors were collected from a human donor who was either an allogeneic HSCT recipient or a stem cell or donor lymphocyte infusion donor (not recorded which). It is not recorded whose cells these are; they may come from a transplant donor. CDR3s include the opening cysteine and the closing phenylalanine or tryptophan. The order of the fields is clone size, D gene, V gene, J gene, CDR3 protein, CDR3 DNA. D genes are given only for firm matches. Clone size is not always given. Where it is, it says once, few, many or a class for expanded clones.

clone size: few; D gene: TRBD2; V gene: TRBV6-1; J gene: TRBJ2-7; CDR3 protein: CASSPPSGGYEQYF; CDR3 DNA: TGTGCCAGCAGCCCCCCGAGCGGGGGCTACGAGCAGTACTTC
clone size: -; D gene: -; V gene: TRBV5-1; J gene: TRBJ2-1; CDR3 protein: CASSLVGSTVRWSEQFF; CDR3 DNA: TGCGCCAGCAGCTTGGTTGGATCGACGGTTCGGTGGAGCGAGCAGTTCTTC
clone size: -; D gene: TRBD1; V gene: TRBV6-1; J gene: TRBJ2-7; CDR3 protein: CASSEDRGRYEQYF; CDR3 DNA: TGTGCCAGCAGTGAAGACAGGGGTCGCTACGAGCAGTACTTC
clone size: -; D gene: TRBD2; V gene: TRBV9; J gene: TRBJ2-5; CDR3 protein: CASSVEGGSWETQYF; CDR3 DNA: TGTGCCAGCAGCGTCGAGGGAGGGTCGTGGGAGACCCAGTACTTC
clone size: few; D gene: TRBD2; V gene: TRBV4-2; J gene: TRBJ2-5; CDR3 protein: CASSPLAGRGNETQYF; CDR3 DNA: TGTGCCAGCAGCCCACTAGCGGGAAGGGGTAACGAGACCCAGTACTTC
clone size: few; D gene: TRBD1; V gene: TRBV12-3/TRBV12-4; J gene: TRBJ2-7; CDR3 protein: CASRRTQGIYEQYF; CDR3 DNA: TGTGCCAGCAGGCGAACACAGGGGATCTACGAGCAGTACTTC
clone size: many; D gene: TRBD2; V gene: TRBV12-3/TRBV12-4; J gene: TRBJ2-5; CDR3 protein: CASSLAFSGGHKETQYF; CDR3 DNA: TGTGCCAGCAGTTTAGCGTTTAGCGGGGGCCATAAAGAGACCCAGTACTTC
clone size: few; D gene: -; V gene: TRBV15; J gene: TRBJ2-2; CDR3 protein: CATSRSIGGTGELFF; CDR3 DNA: TGTGCCACCAGCAGAAGTATAGGGGGAACCGGGGAGCTGTTTTTT
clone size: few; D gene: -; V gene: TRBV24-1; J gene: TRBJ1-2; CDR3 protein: CATSDLSESYGYTF; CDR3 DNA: TGTGCCACCAGTGATTTATCAGAGAGCTATGGCTACACCTTC
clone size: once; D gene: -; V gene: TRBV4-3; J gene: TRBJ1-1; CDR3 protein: CASSQDPRGFTEAFF; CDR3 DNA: TGCGCCAGCAGCCAAGATCCGAGGGGTTTCACTGAAGCTTTCTTT
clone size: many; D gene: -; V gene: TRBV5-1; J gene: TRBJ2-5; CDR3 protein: CASSFRGGLLETQYF; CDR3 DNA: TGCGCCAGCAGCTTCCGAGGGGGGCTTTTGGAGACCCAGTACTTC
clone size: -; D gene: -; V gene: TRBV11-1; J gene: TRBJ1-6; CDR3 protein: CATGGESSPLHF; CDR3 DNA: TGTGCCACCGGGGGAGAGTCCTCACCCCTCCACTTT
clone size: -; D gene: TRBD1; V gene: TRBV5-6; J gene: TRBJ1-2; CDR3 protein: CASSSRQGARDPYGYTF; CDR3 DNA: TGTGCCAGCAGCTCCCGACAGGGGGCTAGGGACCCCTATGGCTACACCTTC
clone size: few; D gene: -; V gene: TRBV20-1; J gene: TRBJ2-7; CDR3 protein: CSARAGSASSYEQYF; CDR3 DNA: TGCAGTGCTAGAGCGGGCAGTGCTAGCTCCTACGAGCAGTACTTC
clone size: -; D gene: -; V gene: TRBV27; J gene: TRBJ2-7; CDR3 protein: CASRSSRTKYEQYF; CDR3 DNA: TGTGCCAGCAGGTCCTCCAGGACCAAATACGAGCAGTACTTC
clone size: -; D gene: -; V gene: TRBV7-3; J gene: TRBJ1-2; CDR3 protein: CASSPGTVLTF; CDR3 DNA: TGTGCCAGCAGCCCGGGGACTGTACTCACCTTC
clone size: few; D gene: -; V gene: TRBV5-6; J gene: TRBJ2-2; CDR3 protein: CASSPPAGTPHTGELFF; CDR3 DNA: TGTGCCAGCAGCCCCCCGGCCGGGACACCTCACACCGGGGAGCTGTTTTTT
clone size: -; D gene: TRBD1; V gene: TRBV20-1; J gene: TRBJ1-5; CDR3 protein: CSASYRGSNQPQHF; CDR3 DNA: TGCAGTGCTAGCTACAGGGGCTCCAATCAGCCCCAGCATTTT
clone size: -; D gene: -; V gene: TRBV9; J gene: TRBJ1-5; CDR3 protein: CASSVDSGPQHF; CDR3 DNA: TGTGCCAGCAGCGTCGATTCGGGGCCCCAGCATTTT
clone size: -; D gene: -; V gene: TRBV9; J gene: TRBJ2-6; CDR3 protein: CASSAQGSGANVLTF; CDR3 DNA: TGTGCCAGCAGCGCCCAGGGGAGCGGGGCCAACGTCCTGACTTTC
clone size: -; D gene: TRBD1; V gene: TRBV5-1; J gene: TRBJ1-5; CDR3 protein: CASSWGDSINQPQHF; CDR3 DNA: TGCGCCAGCAGCTGGGGGGACAGTATCAATCAGCCCCAGCATTTT
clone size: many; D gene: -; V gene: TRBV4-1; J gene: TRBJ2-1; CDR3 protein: CASSGRGGAYNEQFF; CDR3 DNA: TGCGCCAGCAGCGGAAGGGGGGGCGCCTACAATGAGCAGTTCTTC
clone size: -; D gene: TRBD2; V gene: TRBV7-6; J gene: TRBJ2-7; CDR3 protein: CASSPRYRDGGVEQYF; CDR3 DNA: TGTGCCAGCAGCCCCCGGTATCGGGACGGGGGGGTCGAGCAGTACTTC
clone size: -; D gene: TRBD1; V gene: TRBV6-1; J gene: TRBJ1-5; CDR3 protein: CASRGGQGIGQPQHF; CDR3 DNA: TGTGCCAGCCGGGGGGGACAGGGTATCGGTCAGCCCCAGCATTTT
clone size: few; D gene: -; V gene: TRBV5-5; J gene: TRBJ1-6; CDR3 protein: CASSSRVGTGNSPLHF; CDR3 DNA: TGTGCCAGCAGCTCGCGTGTAGGGACTGGTAATTCACCCCTCCACTTT